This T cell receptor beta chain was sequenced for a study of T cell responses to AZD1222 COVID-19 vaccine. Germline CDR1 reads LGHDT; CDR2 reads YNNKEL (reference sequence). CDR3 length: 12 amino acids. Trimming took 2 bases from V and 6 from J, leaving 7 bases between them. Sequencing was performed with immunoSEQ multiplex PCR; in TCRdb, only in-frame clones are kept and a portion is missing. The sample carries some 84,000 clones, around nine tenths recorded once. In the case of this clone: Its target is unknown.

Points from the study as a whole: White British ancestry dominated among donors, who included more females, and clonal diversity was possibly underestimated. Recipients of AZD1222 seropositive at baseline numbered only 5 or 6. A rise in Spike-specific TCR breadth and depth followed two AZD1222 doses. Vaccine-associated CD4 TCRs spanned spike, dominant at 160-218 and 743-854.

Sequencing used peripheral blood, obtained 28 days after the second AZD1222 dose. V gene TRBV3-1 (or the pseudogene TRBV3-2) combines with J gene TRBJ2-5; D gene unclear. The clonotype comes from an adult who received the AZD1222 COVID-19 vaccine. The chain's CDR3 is CASSQLIQTQYF. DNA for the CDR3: TGTGCCAGCAGCCAACTTATACAGACCCAGTACTTC.